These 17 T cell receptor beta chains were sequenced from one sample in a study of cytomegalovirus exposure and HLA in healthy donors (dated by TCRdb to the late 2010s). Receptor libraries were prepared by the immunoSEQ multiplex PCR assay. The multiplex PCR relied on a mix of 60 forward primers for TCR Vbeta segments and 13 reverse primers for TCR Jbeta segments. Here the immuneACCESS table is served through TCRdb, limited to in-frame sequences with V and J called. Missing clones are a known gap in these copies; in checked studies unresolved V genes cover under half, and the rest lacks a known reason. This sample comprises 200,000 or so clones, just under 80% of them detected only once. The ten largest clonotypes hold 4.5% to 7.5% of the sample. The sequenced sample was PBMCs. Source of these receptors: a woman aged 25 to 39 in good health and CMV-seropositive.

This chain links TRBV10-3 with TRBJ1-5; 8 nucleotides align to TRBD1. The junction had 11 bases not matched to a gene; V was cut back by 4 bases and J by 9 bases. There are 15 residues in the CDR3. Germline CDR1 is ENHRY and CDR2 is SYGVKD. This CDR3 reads CAISAQGQGLRPQHF. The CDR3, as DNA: TGTGCCATCAGTGCCCAAGGACAGGGTCTAAGGCCCCAGCATTTT.

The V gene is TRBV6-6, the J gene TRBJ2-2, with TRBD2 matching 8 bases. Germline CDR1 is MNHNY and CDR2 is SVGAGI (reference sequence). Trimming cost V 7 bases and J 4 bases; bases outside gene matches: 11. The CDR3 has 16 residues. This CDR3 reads CASTTSGSFLTGELFF. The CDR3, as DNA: TGTGCCAGCACCACTAGCGGTTCCTTCCTCACCGGGGAGCTGTTTTTT.

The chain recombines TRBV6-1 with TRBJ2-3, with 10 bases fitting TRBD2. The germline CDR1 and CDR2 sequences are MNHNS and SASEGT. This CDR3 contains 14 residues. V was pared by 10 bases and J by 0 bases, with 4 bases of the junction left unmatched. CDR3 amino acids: CATQTSGSTDTQYF. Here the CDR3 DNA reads TGTGCCACCCAGACTAGCGGGAGCACAGATACGCAGTATTTT.

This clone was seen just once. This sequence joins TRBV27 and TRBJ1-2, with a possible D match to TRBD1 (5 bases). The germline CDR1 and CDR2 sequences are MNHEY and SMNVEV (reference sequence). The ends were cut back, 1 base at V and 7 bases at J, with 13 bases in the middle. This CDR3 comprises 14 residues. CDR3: CASSLLSVGAGYTF. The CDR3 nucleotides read TGTGCCAGCAGTTTATTGTCGGTTGGGGCTGGCTACACCTTC.

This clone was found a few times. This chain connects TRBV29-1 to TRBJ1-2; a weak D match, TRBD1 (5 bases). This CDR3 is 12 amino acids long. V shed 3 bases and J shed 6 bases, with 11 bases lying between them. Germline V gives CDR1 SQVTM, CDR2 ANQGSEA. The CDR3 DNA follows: TGCAGCGTTGACTACAGGACGGATGGCTACACCTTC. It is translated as CSVDYRTDGYTF.

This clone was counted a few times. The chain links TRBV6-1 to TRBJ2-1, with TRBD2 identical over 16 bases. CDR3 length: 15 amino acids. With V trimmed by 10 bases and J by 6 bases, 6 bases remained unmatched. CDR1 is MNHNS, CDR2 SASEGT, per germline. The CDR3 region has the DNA TGTGCCATAAAAGGGACTAGCGGGAGGGGCAATGAGCAGTTCTTC. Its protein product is CAIKGTSGRGNEQFF.

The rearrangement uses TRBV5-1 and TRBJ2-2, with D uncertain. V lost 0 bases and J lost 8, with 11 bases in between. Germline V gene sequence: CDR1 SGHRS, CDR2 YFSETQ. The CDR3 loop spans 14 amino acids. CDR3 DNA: TGCGCCAGCAGCTTGGACCAAAACGCGGGGGAGCTGTTTTTT. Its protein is CASSLDQNAGELFF. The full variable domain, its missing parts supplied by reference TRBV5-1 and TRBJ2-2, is KAGVTQTPRYLIKTRGQQVTLSCSPISGHRSVSWYQQTPGQGLQFLFEYFSETQRNKGNFPGRFSGRQFSNSRSEMNVSTLELGDSALYLCASSLDQNAGELFFGEGSRLTVL.

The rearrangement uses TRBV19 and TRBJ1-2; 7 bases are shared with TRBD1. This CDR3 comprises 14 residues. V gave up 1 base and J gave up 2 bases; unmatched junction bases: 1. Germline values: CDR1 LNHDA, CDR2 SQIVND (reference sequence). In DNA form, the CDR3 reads TGTGCCAGTAGTATAGGGGGACAGAACTATGGCTACACCTTC. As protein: CASSIGGQNYGYTF.

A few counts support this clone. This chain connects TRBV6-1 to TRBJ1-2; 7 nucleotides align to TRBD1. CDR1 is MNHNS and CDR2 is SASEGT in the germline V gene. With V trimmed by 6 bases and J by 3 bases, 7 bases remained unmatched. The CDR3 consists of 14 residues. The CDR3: CASSYVGTDYGYTF. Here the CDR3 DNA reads TGTGCCAGCAGCTATGTGGGGACAGACTATGGCTACACCTTC.

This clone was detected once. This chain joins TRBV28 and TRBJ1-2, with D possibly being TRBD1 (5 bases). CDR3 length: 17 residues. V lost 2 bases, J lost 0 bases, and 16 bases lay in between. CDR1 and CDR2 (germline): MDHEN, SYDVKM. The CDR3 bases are TGTGCCAGCAGTTTACCGGGACTTCCGAGAGCTAACTATGGCTACACCTTC. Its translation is CASSLPGLPRANYGYTF.

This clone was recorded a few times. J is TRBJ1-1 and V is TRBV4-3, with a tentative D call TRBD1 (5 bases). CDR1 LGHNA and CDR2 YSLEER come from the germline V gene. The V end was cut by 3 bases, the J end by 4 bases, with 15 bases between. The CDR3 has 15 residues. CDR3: CASSHQPSGTTEAFF. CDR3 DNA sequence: TGCGCCAGCAGCCACCAACCAAGCGGGACCACTGAAGCTTTCTTT.

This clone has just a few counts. CDR3 sequence reads: CASSPSSAEQYF. The CDR3 DNA sequence: TGTGCCAGCAGCCCCTCTAGCGCCGAGCAGTACTTC. The genes are TRBV7-8 and TRBJ2-7; perhaps TRBD2 as D (6 bases). V gave up 5 bases and J gave up 6 bases, with 11 bases separating them. Germline values: CDR1 SGHVS, CDR2 FQNEAQ. This CDR3 spans 12 amino acids.

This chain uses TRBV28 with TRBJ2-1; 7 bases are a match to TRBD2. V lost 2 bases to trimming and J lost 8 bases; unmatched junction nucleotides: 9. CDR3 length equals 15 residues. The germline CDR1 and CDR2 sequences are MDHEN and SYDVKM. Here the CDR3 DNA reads TGTGCCAGCAGTTTAGCGGGAGTTCGAAAGGATGAGCAGTTCTTC. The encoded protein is CASSLAGVRKDEQFF.

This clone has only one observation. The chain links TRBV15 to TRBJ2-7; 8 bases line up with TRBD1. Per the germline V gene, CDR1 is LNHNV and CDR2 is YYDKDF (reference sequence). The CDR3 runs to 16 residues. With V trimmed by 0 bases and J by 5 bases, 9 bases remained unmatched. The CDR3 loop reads CATSRDGAGGVDEQYF. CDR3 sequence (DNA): TGTGCCACCAGCAGAGATGGGGCAGGGGGCGTCGACGAGCAGTACTTC.

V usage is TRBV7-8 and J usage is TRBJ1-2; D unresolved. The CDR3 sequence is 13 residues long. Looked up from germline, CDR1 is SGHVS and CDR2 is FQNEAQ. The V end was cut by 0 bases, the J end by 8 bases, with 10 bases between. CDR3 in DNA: TGTGCCAGCAGCTTAGCAGTCCGAGAAGGCTACACCTTC. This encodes CASSLAVREGYTF. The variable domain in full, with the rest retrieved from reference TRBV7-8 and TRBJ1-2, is GAGVSQSPRYKVAKRGQDVALRCDPISGHVSLFWYQQALGQGPEFLTYFQNEAQLDKSGLPSDRFFAERPEGSVSTLKIQRTQQEDSAVYLCASSLAVREGYTFGSGTRLTVV.

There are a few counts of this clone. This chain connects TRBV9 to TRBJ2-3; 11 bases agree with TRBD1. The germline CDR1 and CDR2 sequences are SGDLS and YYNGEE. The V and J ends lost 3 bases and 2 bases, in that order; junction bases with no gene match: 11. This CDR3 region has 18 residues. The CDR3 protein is CASSERGTGGYVTDTQYF. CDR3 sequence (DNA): TGTGCCAGCAGCGAGAGAGGGACAGGGGGGTACGTCACAGATACGCAGTATTTT.

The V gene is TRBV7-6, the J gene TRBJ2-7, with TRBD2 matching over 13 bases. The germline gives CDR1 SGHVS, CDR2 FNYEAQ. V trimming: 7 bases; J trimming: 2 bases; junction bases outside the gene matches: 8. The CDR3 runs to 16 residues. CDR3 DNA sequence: TGTGCCAGCAACTCTCCCGGGACTAGCGGGACCTACGAGCAGTACTTC. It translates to CASNSPGTSGTYEQYF.